The 10 T cell receptor beta chains below all came from one sample that was sequenced in a study of cytomegalovirus exposure and HLA in healthy donors. Data came from immunoSEQ multiplex PCR; TCRdb stores just in-frame clones and leaves some out. This sample yields roughly 130,000 clones, of which about 87% are seen a single time; about 6.7% belongs to the top ten. The sample taken for sequencing was PBMCs. The receptors were gathered from a woman aged 30 to 39 in good health and CMV-seropositive.

The rearrangement joins TRBV5-5 to TRBJ2-1, with 15 bases identical to TRBD2. The CDR3 extends over 14 amino acids. The junction had 11 bases not matched to a gene; V was cut back by 6 bases and J by 16 bases. Germline V gene data show CDR1 as SGHKS and CDR2 as YYEKEE (reference sequence). CDR3 DNA sequence: TGTGCCAGCACCCACGGAGGGACTAGCGGGAGGCCATTCTTC. Translating gives CASTHGGTSGRPFF.

V is TRBV28 and J is TRBJ2-7; D possibly corresponds to TRBD1 (6 bases). The CDR3 runs to 13 residues. Between the trimmed V and J ends, which lost 6 bases and 2 bases, there was a span of 11 bases. CDR1 is MDHEN, CDR2 SYDVKM, per germline. CDR3 in DNA: TGTGCCAGCAGGCTACAGGGAACCTACGAGCAGTACTTC. Protein product: CASRLQGTYEQYF.

This chain joins TRBV28 and TRBJ1-2, with TRBD1 identical over 9 bases. The CDR3 length is 14 residues. V lost 3 bases to trimming and J lost 5 bases; unmatched junction nucleotides: 4. Germline V gene data show CDR1 as MDHEN and CDR2 as SYDVKM. For the CDR3, the DNA is TGTGCCAGCAGTTTTCCTGGGACAGGGTATGGCTACACCTTC. The encoded protein is CASSFPGTGYGYTF.

The rearrangement uses TRBV10-3 and TRBJ1-2; TRBD1 aligns across 9 bases. There are 15 residues in the CDR3. V lost 5 bases, J lost 2 bases, and 6 bases stayed unmatched. The V gene's germline CDR1 is ENHRY and CDR2 SYGVKD. The CDR3 loop reads CAISIQGARNYGYTF. The CDR3 region has the DNA TGTGCCATCAGTATACAGGGGGCTCGGAACTATGGCTACACCTTC.

The chain carries TRBV5-1 and TRBJ2-7, with D maybe TRBD1 (7 bases). Germline-derived CDR1 and CDR2 are SGHRS and YFSETQ. Trimming removed 2 bases from V and 3 bases from J, with 21 bases in between. This CDR3 has 17 amino acids. CDR3 amino acids: CASSFYPQGGEFYEQYF. The DNA of the CDR3 is TGCGCCAGCAGCTTTTACCCTCAGGGGGGCGAATTCTACGAGCAGTACTTC.

This clone has only one observation. CDR3 region: CASSQDFGPAPSPYNEQFF. CDR3 coding DNA: TGCGCCAGCAGCCAAGATTTCGGACCAGCCCCTAGCCCCTACAATGAGCAGTTCTTC. V and J are TRBV4-1 and TRBJ2-1, with D possibly being TRBD2 (5 bases). The length of the CDR3 is 19 residues. The germline gives CDR1 MGHRA, CDR2 YSYEKL. V was pared by 0 bases and J by 2 bases, with 20 bases between.

This clone was seen a handful of times. This chain connects TRBV6-1 to TRBJ2-7; TRBD1 agrees at 7 bases. Germline V gives CDR1 MNHNS, CDR2 SASEGT. The junction had 5 bases not matched to a gene; V was cut back by 4 bases and J by 2 bases. The CDR3 has 14 amino acids. The CDR3 DNA reads TGTGCCAGCAGTGGCCGGACAGGCACCTACGAGCAGTACTTC. It yields the protein CASSGRTGTYEQYF.

On this clone itself: Its ends do not fully match the called genes, so a read error is possible. V and J are TRBV5-6 and TRBJ1-2, with a tentative D call TRBD1 (5 bases). Germline V gives CDR1 SGHDT, CDR2 YYEEEE. The length of the CDR3 is 13 residues. CDR3 sequence (DNA): TGTGCCAGCAGCTTGGCCTATCTCCGGTACAGGTCCTTC. Its translation: CASSLAYLRYRSF.

The chain links TRBV19 to TRBJ2-7; perhaps TRBD1 as D (6 bases). Trimming shortened V by 8 bases and J by 2 bases, and 19 bases separated the two germline ends. This CDR3 contains 15 residues. Looked up from germline, CDR1 is LNHDA and CDR2 is SQIVND (reference sequence). This CDR3 is CASSQTGTRTYEQYF. CDR3 sequence (DNA): TGTGCCAGTTCCCAAACCGGGACAAGGACCTACGAGCAGTACTTC.

The CDR3: CASSDDILRNQPQHF. CDR3 nucleotide sequence: TGTGCCAGCAGTGATGACATTCTTCGGAATCAGCCCCAGCATTTT. The chain links TRBV2 to TRBJ1-5, with D uncertain. The CDR3 loop spans 15 amino acids. V shed 3 bases and J shed 4 bases, with 13 bases lying between them. Looked up from germline, CDR1 is SNHLY and CDR2 is FYNNEI.